Described below is a single TCR beta chain sequence and its context. This record belongs to a study of monozygotic twins with inflammatory bowel disease. For each CDR3 protein, TCRdb gives one entry from its re-call of the 5' RACE reads, without DNA. This sample's clone table lists more than 350,000 distinct CDR3 sequences. Per the germline V gene, CDR1 is LNHNV and CDR2 is YYDKDF (reference sequence). The CDR3 spans 15 residues. The genes are TRBV15 and TRBJ2-4. The sample was blood. This TCR came from a human donor with ulcerative colitis or Crohn's disease, or a healthy co-twin of an affected twin (not recorded which). The CDR3 is CATSRVGQSQNIQYF.